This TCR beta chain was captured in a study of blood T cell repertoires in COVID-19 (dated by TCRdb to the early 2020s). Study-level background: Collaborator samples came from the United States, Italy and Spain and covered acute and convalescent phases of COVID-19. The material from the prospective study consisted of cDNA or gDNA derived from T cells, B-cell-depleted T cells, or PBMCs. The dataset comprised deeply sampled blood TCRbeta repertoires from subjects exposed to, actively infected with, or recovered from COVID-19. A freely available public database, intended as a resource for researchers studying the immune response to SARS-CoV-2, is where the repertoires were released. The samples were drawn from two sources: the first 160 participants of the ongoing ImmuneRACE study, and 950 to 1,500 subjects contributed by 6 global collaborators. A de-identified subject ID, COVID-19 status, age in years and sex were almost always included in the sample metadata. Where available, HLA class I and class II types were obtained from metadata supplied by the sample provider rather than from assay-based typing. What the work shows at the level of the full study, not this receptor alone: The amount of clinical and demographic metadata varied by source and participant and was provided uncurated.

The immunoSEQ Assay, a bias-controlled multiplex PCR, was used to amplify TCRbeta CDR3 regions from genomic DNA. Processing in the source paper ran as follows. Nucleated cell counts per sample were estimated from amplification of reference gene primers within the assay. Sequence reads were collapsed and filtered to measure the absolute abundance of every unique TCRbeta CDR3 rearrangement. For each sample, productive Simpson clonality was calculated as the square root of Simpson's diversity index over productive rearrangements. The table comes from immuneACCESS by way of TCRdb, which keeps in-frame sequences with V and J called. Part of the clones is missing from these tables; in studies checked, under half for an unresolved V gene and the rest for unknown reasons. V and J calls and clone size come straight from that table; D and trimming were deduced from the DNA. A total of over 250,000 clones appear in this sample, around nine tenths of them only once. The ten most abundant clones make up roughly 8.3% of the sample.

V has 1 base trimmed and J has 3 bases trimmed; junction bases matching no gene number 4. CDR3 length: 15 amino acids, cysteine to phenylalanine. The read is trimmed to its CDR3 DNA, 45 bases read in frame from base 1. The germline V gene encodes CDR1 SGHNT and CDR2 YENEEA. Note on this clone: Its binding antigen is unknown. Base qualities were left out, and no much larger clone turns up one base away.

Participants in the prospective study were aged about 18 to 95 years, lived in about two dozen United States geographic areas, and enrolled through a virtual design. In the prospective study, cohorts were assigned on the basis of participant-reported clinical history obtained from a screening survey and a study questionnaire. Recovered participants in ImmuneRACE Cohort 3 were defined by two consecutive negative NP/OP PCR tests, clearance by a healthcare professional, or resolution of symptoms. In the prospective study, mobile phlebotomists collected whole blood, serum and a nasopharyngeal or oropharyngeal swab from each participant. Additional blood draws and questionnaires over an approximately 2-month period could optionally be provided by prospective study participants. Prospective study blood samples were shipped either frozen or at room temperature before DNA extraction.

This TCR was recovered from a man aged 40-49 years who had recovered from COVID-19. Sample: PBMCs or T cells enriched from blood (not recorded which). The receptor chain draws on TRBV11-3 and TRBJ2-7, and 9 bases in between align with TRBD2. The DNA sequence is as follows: TGTGCCAGCAGCTTAGGCGCGGGGGGGCTCTACGAGCAGTACTTC. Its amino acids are CASSLGAGGLYEQYF. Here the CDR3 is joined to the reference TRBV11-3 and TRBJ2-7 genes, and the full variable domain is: EAGVVQSPRYKIIEKKQPVAFWCNPISGHNTLYWYLQNLGQGPELLIRYENEEAVDDSQLPKDRFSAERLKGVDSTLKIQPAELGDSAVYLCASSLGAGGLYEQYFGPGTRLTVT.